Listed here are 9 T cell receptor beta chains from one sample, sequenced in a study of blood T cell repertoires in COVID-19. The repertoire was sequenced with immunoSEQ multiplex PCR; TCRdb's copy has only in-frame clones and lacks some. In the table there are some 46,000 clones, about 70% of which are singletons. Specimen: peripheral blood. The receptors shown here come from a man older than 75 with acute or convalescent COVID-19.

The V gene is TRBV23-1, the J gene TRBJ2-1; 8 nucleotides match TRBD1. TRBV23-1 is placed among ORFs of uncertain function. V gave up 0 bases and J gave up 5 bases; unmatched junction bases: 6. The CDR3 totals 16 residues. CDR3 bases: TGCGCCAGCAGTCAATCGGGCAGGGGGCGCGACAATGAGCAGTTCTTC. It codes for CASSQSGRGRDNEQFF.

This clone was found once. This chain uses TRBV5-1 with TRBJ2-2; 8 nucleotides match TRBD2. Germline-derived CDR1 and CDR2 are SGHRS and YFSETQ. The CDR3 contains 16 residues. The V gene end was trimmed by 2 bases and the J gene end by 0 bases; junction bases not matched to a gene: 3. CDR3 sequence: CASSLQAGANTGELFF. The CDR3, as DNA: TGCGCCAGCAGCTTACAAGCGGGGGCGAACACCGGGGAGCTGTTTTTT.

The rearrangement uses TRBV5-4 and TRBJ1-1; the D is unclear. The CDR3 runs 16 residues. The germline V gene encodes CDR1 SGHNT and CDR2 YYREEE (reference sequence). Trimming removed 4 bases from V and 4 bases from J, with 20 bases in between. The CDR3 here is CASSPQTLREGTEAFF. In DNA form, the CDR3 reads TGTGCCAGCAGCCCCCAGACCCTCCGGGAGGGCACTGAAGCTTTCTTT.

This chain uses TRBV15 with TRBJ1-6, with D unclear. This CDR3 spans 14 amino acids. The germline CDR1 and CDR2 sequences are LNHNV and YYDKDF (reference sequence). V was shortened by 0 bases and J by 7 bases, with 7 bases between the two germline ends. The CDR3 coding sequence is TGTGCCACCAGCAGAGATCCGGAGAATTCACCCCTCCACTTT. Translated, it gives CATSRDPENSPLHF.

The chain couples TRBV7-6 to TRBJ1-2; TRBD1 agrees at 8 bases. The germline gives CDR1 SGHVS, CDR2 FNYEAQ. This CDR3 has 13 amino acids. With V trimmed by 4 bases and J by 8 bases, 6 bases remained unmatched. CDR3 nucleotide sequence: TGTGCCAGCAGCTCGACAGGGGAAAGGGGCTACACCTTC. Translating gives CASSSTGERGYTF.

The rearrangement joins TRBV28 to TRBJ1-5; 8 bases are a match to TRBD1. The germline V gene has CDR1 MDHEN and CDR2 SYDVKM. The CDR3 spans 15 residues. Losses at the gene ends were 6 bases for V and 2 bases for J; bases not matched to a gene: 6. Written as DNA, the CDR3 is TGTGCCAGCAGCCCAGGGGGCGTGGGCAATCAGCCCCAGCATTTT. This sequence encodes CASSPGGVGNQPQHF.

The genes are TRBV27 and TRBJ1-4; weak D call: TRBD1 (6 bases). The V end lost 4 bases, the J end lost 3 bases, and 9 bases lay between the germline ends. The germline gives CDR1 MNHEY, CDR2 SMNVEV (reference sequence). This CDR3 spans 14 amino acids. CDR3 protein: CASSSRTANEKLFF. The CDR3 nucleotides are TGTGCCAGCAGTTCGCGGACAGCTAATGAAAAACTGTTTTTT.

The gene calls are TRBV5-6 and TRBJ2-3, with D possibly TRBD2 on 5 matching bases. CDR1 is SGHDT, CDR2 YYEEEE, per germline. V was trimmed by 2 bases and J by 0 bases, leaving 16 bases between them. The CDR3 totals 17 residues. In DNA, the CDR3 is TGTGCCAGCAGCTTTATATGGGAGATTACTAGCACAGATACGCAGTATTTT. This translates into CASSFIWEITSTDTQYF.

The gene calls are TRBV7-2 and TRBJ2-1, with TRBD2 identical over 10 bases. The trim removed 1 base at V and 6 bases at J, leaving 6 bases unmatched. CDR1 and CDR2 from the germline V gene are SGHTA and FQGNSA. The CDR3 runs 16 residues. For the CDR3, the DNA is TGTGCCAGCAGCTTAGGTAAGCGGACTAGCGGCAATGAGCAGTTCTTC. Protein sequence: CASSLGKRTSGNEQFF.